This T cell receptor beta chain is from a study of T-cell memory formation after mild COVID-19. At the level of the study: There were largely donor-specific TCR clusters.

The CDR3 covers 15 residues. V shed 4 bases and J 0 bases; nucleotides not matched to a gene: 2. Germline lookup yields CDR1 LGHNA and CDR2 YSLEER. The study's findings and limits: While clones contracting from day 15 to 85 were balanced between CD4 and CD8, later expanders leaned CD4+.

Each CDR3 protein is one row after TCRdb ran MiXCR on the 5' RACE reads. The sample carries around 200,000 distinct CDR3 sequences, 27% recorded once. A note on this clonotype: Its antigen is still unknown.

The sequenced sample consisted of PBMCs or a T cell subset sorted from them (not recorded which). The rearrangement uses TRBV4-3 and TRBJ2-1, with TRBD2 matching over 8 bases. This TCR derives from an adult woman who had mild COVID-19 (a few samples of this study predate the infection). Cell type and time point are not known. CDR3 DNA sequence: TGCGCCAGCAGCCTCGGGACTAGCTCCTACAATGAGCAGTTCTTC. Translated, it gives CASSLGTSSYNEQFF.